Given below is one T cell receptor (beta chain) in context. The entry originates in a study of blood T cell repertoires in COVID-19. Sequenced by immunoSEQ multiplex PCR; TCRdb stores in-frame clones only, minus some. The top ten hold 15% to 20% of the sample, which has some 40,000 clones, 70% to 90% seen once. V lost 5 bases and J lost 0; bases outside the gene matches: 7. The CDR3 is made up of 17 amino acids. CDR1 is LNHNV and CDR2 is YYDKDF in the germline V gene (reference sequence). This receptor was obtained from an older man with acute or convalescent COVID-19. The specimen sequenced was peripheral blood. The rearrangement joins TRBV15 to TRBJ1-3, with 10 bases aligning to TRBD1. The CDR3: CATSPRRTGGSGNTIYF. As DNA, the CDR3 is TGTGCCACCAGCCCAAGACGGACAGGGGGCTCTGGAAACACCATATATTTT.